This TCR beta chain stems from a study of T cell changes during pregnancy in multiple sclerosis. The V gene lost 2 bases and the J gene lost 5 bases, with 18 bases spanning the gap. Per the germline V gene, CDR1 is SGHDT and CDR2 is YYEEEE. CDR3 length equals 16 residues. Clones were sequenced by immunoSEQ multiplex PCR, and TCRdb holds only the in-frame ones, with some missing. The table includes tens of thousands of clones, about 92% detected once. The sample here was peripheral blood, taken in the second trimester of pregnancy. This sequence was found in a female donor with multiple sclerosis, enrolled in a pregnancy study. V and J are TRBV5-6 and TRBJ2-3, with D maybe TRBD2 (6 bases). The DNA of the CDR3 is TGTGCCAGCAGCTTTTCTTCCGTGGGAGGCATAGATACGCAGTATTTT. This codes for CASSFSSVGGIDTQYF.